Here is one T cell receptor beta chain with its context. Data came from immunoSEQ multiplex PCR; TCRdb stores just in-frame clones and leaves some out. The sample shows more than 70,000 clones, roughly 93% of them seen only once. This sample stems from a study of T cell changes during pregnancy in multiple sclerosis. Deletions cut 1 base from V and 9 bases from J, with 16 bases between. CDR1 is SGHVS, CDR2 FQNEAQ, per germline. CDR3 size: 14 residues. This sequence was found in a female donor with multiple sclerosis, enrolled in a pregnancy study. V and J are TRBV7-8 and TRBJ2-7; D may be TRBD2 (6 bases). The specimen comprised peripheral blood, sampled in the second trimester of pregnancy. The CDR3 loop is CASSLEPGDLWQYF. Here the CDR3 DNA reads TGTGCCAGCAGCTTAGAACCGGGGGATCTTTGGCAGTACTTC.